Here is one TCR beta chain with its context. The V gene lost 5 bases and the J gene lost 4 bases, with 14 bases spanning the gap. Germline V gives CDR1 KGHSH, CDR2 LQKENI. The CDR3 loop spans 15 amino acids. This record belongs to a study of blood T cell repertoires in COVID-19. On the study more broadly: Whether acute or convalescent, the COVID-19 samples came from the United States, Italy and Spain. T cells, B-cell-depleted T cells, or PBMCs provided the cDNA or gDNA that served as material.

How the authors handled the data: For nucleated cells, counts were estimated from reference gene primer amplification. Libraries were prepared by immunoSEQ multiplex PCR; TCRdb keeps only in-frame clonotypes and omits some of them. V, J and clone size reflect that table, while D and trimming were determined from the DNA. Here the sample spans some 20,000 clones, around 86% being singletons. The chain has TRBV18 and TRBJ1-4; tentatively, D is TRBD1 (5 bases). The receptor was isolated from an elderly woman with active or convalescent COVID-19. Sequenced input: peripheral blood. In nucleotides, the CDR3 is TGTGCCAGCTCATCTACAGTAAGGGGTAATGAAAAACTGTTTTTT. Its protein product is CASSSTVRGNEKLFF.